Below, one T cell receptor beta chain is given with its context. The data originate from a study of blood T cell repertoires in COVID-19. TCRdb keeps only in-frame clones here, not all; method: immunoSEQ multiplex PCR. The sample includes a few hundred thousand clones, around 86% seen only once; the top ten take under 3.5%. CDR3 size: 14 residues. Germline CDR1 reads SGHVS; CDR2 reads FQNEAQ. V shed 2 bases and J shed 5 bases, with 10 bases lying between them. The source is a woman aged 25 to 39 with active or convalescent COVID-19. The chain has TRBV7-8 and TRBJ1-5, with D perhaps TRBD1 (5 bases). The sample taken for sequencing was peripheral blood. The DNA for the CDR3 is TGTGCCAGCAGCTTATTTCCGGGGGATCAGCCCCAGCATTTT. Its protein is CASSLFPGDQPQHF.